The clone carrying this TCR beta chain was picked up many times. This entry is derived from a study of CD8 T cells in ankylosing spondylitis. TCRdb recomputed calls from the 5' RACE reads with MiXCR, one row per CDR3 protein. The table lists tens of thousands of distinct CDR3 sequences, around 30% of them singletons. CDR1 is MDHEN and CDR2 is SYDVKM in the germline V gene. The CDR3 runs 13 residues. Trimming cost V 7 bases and J 6 bases, with 15 bases left between them. The sample taken for sequencing was blood, either unsorted or a sorted T cell fraction (not recorded which). This chain joins TRBV28 and TRBJ1-2, with a weak D call TRBD1 (5 bases). This TCR was sampled from a male donor with ankylosing spondylitis or in good health (not recorded which). In nucleotides, the CDR3 is TGTGCCAGCAATGACTGGGGCCAAGATGGCTACACCTTC. It is translated as CASNDWGQDGYTF.